This TCR beta chain originates from a study of early T cells in non-severe SARS-CoV-2 infection. At the level of the study: It was bulk RNA from unsorted whole blood that was sequenced, and the chains were unpaired. Study results and limitations: Missing private and CD4 specificities, VDJdb matching favored anti-spike CD8 responses.

The V and J ends lost 6 bases and 5 bases respectively, with 13 bases between them. The CDR3 extends over 14 amino acids. Concerning this clonotype itself: Its antigen is as yet unknown.

The TCR library protocol was used to attach unique molecular identifiers. These identifiers were attached to individual cDNA molecules. TCRdb re-analysed the 5' RACE reads in MiXCR, keeping a single row per CDR3 protein. The repertoire consists of just under 65,000 distinct CDR3 sequences, with approximately 10% occurring once and the leading ten covering roughly 3%. The source is an adult who was a healthcare worker with PCR-confirmed SARS-CoV-2 infection or an uninfected control (not recorded which). The sample in question was whole blood, obtained at baseline. V and J are TRBV12-3 or TRBV12-4 and TRBJ2-2; D is possibly TRBD2 (6 bases). The CDR3 spells CASSGTFLTGELFF. CDR3 coding DNA: TGTGCCAGCAGCGGGACTTTCCTTACCGGGGAGCTGTTTTTT.